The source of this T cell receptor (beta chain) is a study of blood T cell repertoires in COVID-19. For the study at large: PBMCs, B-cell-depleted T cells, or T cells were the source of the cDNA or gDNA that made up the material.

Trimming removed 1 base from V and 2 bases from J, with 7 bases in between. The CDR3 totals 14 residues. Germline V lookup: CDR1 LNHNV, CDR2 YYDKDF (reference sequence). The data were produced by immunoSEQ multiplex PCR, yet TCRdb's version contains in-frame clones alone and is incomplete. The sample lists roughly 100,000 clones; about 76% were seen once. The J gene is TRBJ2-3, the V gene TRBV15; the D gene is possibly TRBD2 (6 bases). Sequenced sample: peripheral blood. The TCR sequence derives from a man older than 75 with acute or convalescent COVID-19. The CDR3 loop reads CATSRGGVTDTQYF. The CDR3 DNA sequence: TGTGCCACCAGCAGAGGGGGGGTCACAGATACGCAGTATTTT.